A selection of T cell receptor beta chains follows, all from one sample in a study of blood T cell repertoires in COVID-19. Profiled with immunoSEQ multiplex PCR; TCRdb holds only in-frame clones, not every one. The sample records 150,000 to 200,000 clones, about nine tenths being singletons. The specimen was peripheral blood. These TCRs come from a woman in her sixties or seventies with acute or convalescent COVID-19. Each CDR3 is given with its conserved first and last residue. D genes are given only for firm matches. Clone size appears in some rows only: once, few, many, or a class for an expanded clone.

TRBV10-2	TRBJ2-1	.	.	CASSKTGPGLKINEQFF	TGCGCCAGCAGCAAGACAGGGCCCGGACTAAAAATCAATGAGCAGTTCTTC
TRBV5-1	TRBJ1-1	.	.	CASSLKAGMNTEAFF	TGCGCCAGCAGCTTGAAGGCAGGGATGAACACTGAAGCTTTCTTT
TRBV4-1	TRBJ2-5	.	.	CASSSRDGGAQETQYF	TGCGCCAGCAGCTCCCGGGACGGAGGGGCGCAAGAGACCCAGTACTTC
TRBV7-2	TRBJ1-6	few	.	CASSLGGAGYNSPLHF	TGTGCCAGCAGCTTAGGGGGCGCGGGGTATAATTCACCCCTCCACTTT
TRBV2	TRBJ2-5	.	TRBD2	CASSSGGWETQYF	TGTGCCAGCAGTAGCGGGGGTTGGGAGACCCAGTACTTC
TRBV5-6	TRBJ1-2	once	TRBD1	CASSAGGLTYGYTF	TGTGCCAGCAGCGCAGGGGGCCTCACCTATGGCTACACCTTC
TRBV5-4	TRBJ2-1	.	.	CASSLLYNEQFF	TGTGCCAGCAGCTTACTCTACAATGAGCAGTTCTTC
TRBV6-7	TRBJ2-5	.	.	CASSYSDTKQETQYF	TGTGCCAGCAGTTACTCGGACACAAAGCAAGAGACCCAGTACTTC
TRBV5-1	TRBJ2-7	once	TRBD1	CASSLASDRNYEQYF	TGCGCCAGCAGCTTGGCCTCGGACAGGAACTACGAGCAGTACTTC
TRBV6-5	TRBJ1-2	once	.	CASKYSLNYGYTF	TGTGCCAGCAAGTACAGCCTTAACTATGGCTACACCTTC
TRBV7-9	TRBJ1-2	once	TRBD1	CASSTGTGGAYGYTF	TGTGCCAGCAGCACTGGGACAGGGGGTGCCTATGGCTACACCTTC
TRBV6-5	TRBJ1-4	.	.	CASKQAPATNEKLFF	TGTGCCAGCAAGCAAGCCCCTGCAACTAATGAAAAACTGTTTTTT
TRBV5-1	TRBJ2-2	.	TRBD1	CASSSQGASNTGELFF	TGCGCCAGCAGCTCCCAGGGGGCCTCGAACACCGGGGAGCTGTTTTTT
TRBV3-1/TRBV3-2	TRBJ2-5	.	.	CASSRLLGETQYF	TGTGCCAGCAGCCGACTACTAGGGGAGACCCAGTACTTC
TRBV12-3/TRBV12-4	TRBJ1-1	.	.	CASSLPGNTEAFF	TGTGCCAGCAGTTTGCCCGGGAACACTGAAGCTTTCTTT